This TCR beta chain was observed in a study of blood T cell repertoires in COVID-19 (dated by TCRdb to 2018 to 2021). A note on the overall study: Samples covering the acute and convalescent phases of COVID-19 were provided by collaborators in the United States, Italy and Spain. The material from the prospective study consisted of cDNA or gDNA derived from T cells, B-cell-depleted T cells, or PBMCs. Deeply sampled blood TCRbeta repertoires from subjects exposed to, actively infected with, or recovered from COVID-19 were included in the dataset. The repertoires were released in a freely available public database meant as a resource for research on the immune response to SARS-CoV-2. Samples were obtained from the ongoing ImmuneRACE study (first 160 participants) and from over 1,000 subjects provided by 6 global collaborators. Nearly every sample came with metadata listing a de-identified subject ID, COVID-19 status, age in years and sex. Where available, HLA class I and class II types were taken from metadata supplied by the sample provider and were not determined by assay-based typing.

In the prospective study, participants were about 18 to 95 years old, resided in about two dozen geographic areas of the United States, and were enrolled through a virtual design. In the prospective study, cohorts were assigned on the basis of participant-reported clinical history obtained from a screening survey and a study questionnaire. Recovered participants in ImmuneRACE Cohort 3 were defined as having two consecutive negative NP/OP PCR tests, clearance from a healthcare professional, or resolution of symptoms. Mobile phlebotomists in the prospective study collected whole blood, serum and a nasopharyngeal or oropharyngeal swab from every participant. Prospective study participants could optionally give additional blood draws and questionnaires over a roughly two-month period. Blood samples from the prospective study were shipped frozen or at room temperature prior to DNA extraction. The germline ends are 16 bases apart after V is trimmed by 3 bases and J by 3 bases. From the cysteine up to the phenylalanine, the CDR3 has a length of 16 residues. Kept here is only the CDR3 DNA, which spans 48 bases and is read in frame from base 1. CDR1 and CDR2 are drawn from the germline V gene: MDHEN, SYDVKM.

Worth noting for this clone: The clone's antigen remains unknown. Nothing much larger sits one base from this clone, and base qualities are not available. Different DNA sequences within this sample yield the same CDR3.

The research as a whole found: The quantity of clinical and demographic metadata differed by source and by participant and was supplied without curation.

TCRbeta CDR3 regions were amplified from genomic DNA using the immunoSEQ Assay, a bias-controlled multiplex PCR. The paper's processing steps were these. The number of nucleated cells in each sample was estimated by amplification of reference gene primers within the assay. Sequence reads were collapsed and filtered to measure the absolute abundance of every unique TCRbeta CDR3 rearrangement. For each sample, productive Simpson clonality was calculated by taking the square root of Simpson's diversity index across productive rearrangements. TCRdb provides this immuneACCESS table in a form limited to in-frame rearrangements. Some clones are lacking; in checked studies, under half of them reflect an unresolved V gene, and why the rest are absent is not known. The D gene and trimming were derived from the DNA, and the V and J assignments and clone size from that table. The sample data list around 450,000 clones, and roughly 90% of these were observed just once. Roughly 0.72% of the sample is in the top ten clones.

This TCR came from a woman younger than 30 who had recovered from COVID-19. Source material: PBMCs or T cells enriched from blood (not recorded which). The sequence links TRBV28 to TRBJ2-3; the D region possibly corresponds to TRBD2 (6 bases align). CDR3 protein: CASSFSGPGGTDTQYF. In nucleotides, the sequence is TGTGCCAGCAGTTTTAGCGGACCAGGAGGAACAGATACGCAGTATTTT. When the CDR3 is completed using the reference TRBV28 and TRBJ2-3 genes on either side, the full variable domain is DVKVTQSSRYLVKRTGEKVFLECVQDMDHENMFWYRQDPGLGLRLIYFSYDVKMKEKGDIPEGYSVSREKKERFSLILESASTNQTSMYLCASSFSGPGGTDTQYFGPGTRLTVL.